What follows are 11 T cell receptor beta chains derived from one specimen sequenced in a study of T cell changes during pregnancy in multiple sclerosis. Produced via immunoSEQ multiplex PCR; TCRdb's table is partial and in-frame only. The profile shows around 50,000 clones, 92% of them singletons. The source was CD4+ T cells from peripheral blood mononuclear cells, collected in the third trimester of pregnancy. The origin of the receptors is a female donor with multiple sclerosis, enrolled in a pregnancy study.

V is TRBV19 and J is TRBJ1-4, with D maybe TRBD1 (6 bases). The CDR3 contains 15 residues. With 3 bases removed from V and 3 bases from J, the gap between germline ends came to 11 bases. CDR1 LNHDA and CDR2 SQIVND come from the germline V gene (reference sequence). The CDR3 protein is CASSITAGANEKLFF. The CDR3 nucleotides are TGTGCCAGTAGTATCACAGCAGGGGCTAATGAAAAACTGTTTTTT.

V and J are TRBV5-6 and TRBJ2-1; 9 bases fit TRBD1. The germline CDR1 and CDR2 sequences are SGHDT and YYEEEE. Trimming at V came to 4 bases and at J to 3 bases, leaving 17 bases not matched to a gene. This CDR3 contains 19 residues. This CDR3 reads CASSLPPEGPGQGYNEQFF. For the CDR3, the DNA is TGTGCCAGCAGCCTACCTCCCGAGGGACCGGGACAGGGCTACAATGAGCAGTTCTTC.

V and J are TRBV6-5 and TRBJ1-2; 10 nucleotides align to TRBD1. CDR1 MNHEY and CDR2 SVGAGI come from the germline V gene. The length of the CDR3 is 15 residues. Losses at the gene ends were 5 bases for V and 6 bases for J; bases not matched to a gene: 9. In nucleotides, the CDR3 is TGTGCCAGCAGTAACAGACAGGGGGCGGTCAATGGCTACACCTTC. Encoded protein: CASSNRQGAVNGYTF.

V gene TRBV5-1 combines with J gene TRBJ1-1, with TRBD1 as a possible D gene (6 bases). This CDR3 is built from 14 residues. V dropped 5 bases and J dropped 5 bases, with 16 bases sitting between them. The germline V gene has CDR1 SGHRS and CDR2 YFSETQ. CDR3 residues: CASRKGGKGTEAFF. The CDR3 nucleotides read TGCGCCAGCAGAAAGGGGGGGAAGGGTACTGAAGCTTTCTTT.

The chain recombines TRBV2 with TRBJ2-7, with 7 bases lining up with TRBD1. Germline trimming cut 6 bases from V and 0 bases from J; bases unmatched to any gene: 5. The CDR3 is made up of 14 amino acids. The germline CDR1 and CDR2 sequences are SNHLY and FYNNEI. The CDR3 coding sequence is TGTGCCAGCAGACCCGGGACAGCCTCCTACGAGCAGTACTTC. Residues: CASRPGTASYEQYF.

The V and J genes are TRBV6-1 and TRBJ2-1, with TRBD2 identical over 7 bases. CDR1 and CDR2 (germline): MNHNS, SASEGT. V lost 6 bases, J lost 4 bases, and 6 bases stayed unmatched. This CDR3 has 14 residues. The CDR3 DNA follows: TGTGCCAGCAGCGGGAGGCAGATGTACAATGAGCAGTTCTTC. It encodes CASSGRQMYNEQFF.

The rearrangement uses TRBV7-3 and TRBJ2-5; 9 nucleotides match TRBD2. The germline V gene has CDR1 SGHTA and CDR2 FQGTGA. V was pared by 5 bases and J by 1 base, with 5 bases of the junction left unmatched. The CDR3 spans 15 residues. The CDR3 loop reads CASSRSGGPQETQYF. CDR3 in DNA: TGTGCCAGCAGCCGTAGCGGGGGCCCCCAAGAGACCCAGTACTTC. Full variable domain (remainder filled in from reference TRBV7-3 and TRBJ2-5): GAGVSQTPSNKVTEKGKYVELRCDPISGHTALYWYRQSLGQGPEFLIYFQGTGAADDSGLPNDRFFAVRPEGSVSTLKIQRTERGDSAVYLCASSRSGGPQETQYFGPGTRLLVL.

This rearrangement joins TRBV19 to TRBJ2-5; 7 nucleotides line up with TRBD1. Trimming cost V 9 bases and J 1 base; bases outside gene matches: 5. Germline CDR1 LNHDA, CDR2 SQIVND (reference sequence). The CDR3 length is 13 residues. The CDR3 DNA follows: TGTGCCAGCCAACAGGGGTTCCAAGAGACCCAGTACTTC. This sequence encodes CASQQGFQETQYF. Looking up the rest from reference TRBV19 and TRBJ2-5 gives the full variable domain: DGGITQSPKYLFRKEGQNVTLSCEQNLNHDAMYWYRQDPGQGLRLIYYSQIVNDFQKGDIAEGYSVSREKKESFPLTVTSAQKNPTAFYLCASQQGFQETQYFGPGTRLLVL.

This chain links TRBV6-1 with TRBJ1-2; 7 bases match TRBD1. V trimming: 4 bases; J trimming: 8 bases; junction bases outside the gene matches: 4. The CDR3 length is 12 residues. CDR1 and CDR2 (germline): MNHNS, SASEGT. CDR3 in amino acids: CASSGTGIGYTF. In DNA form, the CDR3 reads TGTGCCAGCAGTGGGACAGGTATAGGCTACACCTTC.

The J gene is TRBJ2-7, the V gene TRBV5-1; D is uncertain. CDR3 size: 13 residues. Germline CDR1 SGHRS, CDR2 YFSETQ. Trimming stripped 1 base from V and 2 bases from J, with 7 bases between. CDR3: CASSLQNAYEQYF. The CDR3, as DNA: TGCGCCAGCAGCTTGCAAAATGCCTACGAGCAGTACTTC. Full variable domain (missing parts from reference TRBV5-1 and TRBJ2-7): KAGVTQTPRYLIKTRGQQVTLSCSPISGHRSVSWYQQTPGQGLQFLFEYFSETQRNKGNFPGRFSGRQFSNSRSEMNVSTLELGDSALYLCASSLQNAYEQYFGPGTRLTVT.

The V gene is TRBV7-9, the J gene TRBJ2-1; possible D gene TRBD1, 6 bases. Trimming pared 8 bases from V and 4 bases from J, leaving 18 bases between. Germline V lookup: CDR1 SEHNR, CDR2 FQNEAQ (reference sequence). The CDR3 contains 15 residues. The DNA for the CDR3 is TGTGCCAGCGGATCCAAGGACAGCTTTTACAATGAGCAGTTCTTC. It codes for CASGSKDSFYNEQFF. The whole variable domain, remainder taken from reference TRBV7-9 and TRBJ2-1, is DTGVSQNPRHKITKRGQNVTFRCDPISEHNRLYWYRQTLGQGPEFLTYFQNEAQLEKSRLLSDRFSAERPKGSFSTLEIQRTEQGDSAMYLCASGSKDSFYNEQFFGPGTRLTVL.